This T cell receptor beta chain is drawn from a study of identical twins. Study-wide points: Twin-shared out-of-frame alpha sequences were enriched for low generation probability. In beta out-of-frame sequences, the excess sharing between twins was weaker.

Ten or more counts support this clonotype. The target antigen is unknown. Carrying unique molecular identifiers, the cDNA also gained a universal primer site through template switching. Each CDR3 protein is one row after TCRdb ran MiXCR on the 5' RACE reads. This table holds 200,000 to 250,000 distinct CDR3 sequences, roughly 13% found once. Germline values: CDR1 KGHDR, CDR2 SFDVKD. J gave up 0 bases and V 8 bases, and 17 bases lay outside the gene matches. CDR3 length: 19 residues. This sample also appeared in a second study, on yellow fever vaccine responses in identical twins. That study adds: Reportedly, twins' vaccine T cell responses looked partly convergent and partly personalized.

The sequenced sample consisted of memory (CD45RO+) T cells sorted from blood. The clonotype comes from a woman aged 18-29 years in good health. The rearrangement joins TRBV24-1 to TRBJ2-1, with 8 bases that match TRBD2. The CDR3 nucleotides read TGTGCCACCAAAACGGGGCGGGGGGATTCCCCGAGCTCCTACAATGAGCAGTTCTTC. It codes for CATKTGRGDSPSSYNEQFF.